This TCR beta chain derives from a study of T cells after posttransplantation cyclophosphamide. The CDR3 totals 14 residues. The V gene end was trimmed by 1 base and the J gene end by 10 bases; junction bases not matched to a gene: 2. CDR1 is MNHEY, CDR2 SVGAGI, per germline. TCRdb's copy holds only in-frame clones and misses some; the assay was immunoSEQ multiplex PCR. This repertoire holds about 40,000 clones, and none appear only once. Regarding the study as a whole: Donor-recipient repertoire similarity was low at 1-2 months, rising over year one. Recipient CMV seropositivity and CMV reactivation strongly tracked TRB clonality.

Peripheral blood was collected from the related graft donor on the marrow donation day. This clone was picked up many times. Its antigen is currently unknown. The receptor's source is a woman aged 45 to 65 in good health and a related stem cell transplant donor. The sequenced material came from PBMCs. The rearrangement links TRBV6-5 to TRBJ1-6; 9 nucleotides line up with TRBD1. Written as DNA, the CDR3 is TGTGCCAGCAGTTACTGGACAGGGGAATCACCCCTCCACTTT. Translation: CASSYWTGESPLHF.